This T cell receptor (beta chain) is drawn from a study of blood T cells in healthy people across ages. CDR3 length equals 18 residues. Deletions cut 0 bases from V and 1 base from J, with 19 bases between. Germline lookup yields CDR1 LGHNA and CDR2 YNFKEQ. Primers used in a second PCR of about 7 to 12 cycles were a sample-barcoded 5' primer and a J-beta primer mix. TCRdb independently ran MiXCR on the 5' RACE reads; one entry per CDR3 protein. The table includes 1.5 million to 2 million distinct CDR3 sequences, around half detected once. This clonotype was observed a handful of times. Every donor gave about 9 milliliters of peripheral blood.

Sample: blood. The genes are TRBV4-2 and TRBJ2-7; D may correspond to TRBD1 or TRBD2 (6 bases each). This TCR came from a woman aged 40-49 years in good health. The CDR3 sequence: CASSQDHGGSGASYEQYF. The CDR3 DNA reads TGTGCCAGCAGCCAAGATCACGGAGGGTCGGGGGCGTCCTACGAGCAGTACTTC.